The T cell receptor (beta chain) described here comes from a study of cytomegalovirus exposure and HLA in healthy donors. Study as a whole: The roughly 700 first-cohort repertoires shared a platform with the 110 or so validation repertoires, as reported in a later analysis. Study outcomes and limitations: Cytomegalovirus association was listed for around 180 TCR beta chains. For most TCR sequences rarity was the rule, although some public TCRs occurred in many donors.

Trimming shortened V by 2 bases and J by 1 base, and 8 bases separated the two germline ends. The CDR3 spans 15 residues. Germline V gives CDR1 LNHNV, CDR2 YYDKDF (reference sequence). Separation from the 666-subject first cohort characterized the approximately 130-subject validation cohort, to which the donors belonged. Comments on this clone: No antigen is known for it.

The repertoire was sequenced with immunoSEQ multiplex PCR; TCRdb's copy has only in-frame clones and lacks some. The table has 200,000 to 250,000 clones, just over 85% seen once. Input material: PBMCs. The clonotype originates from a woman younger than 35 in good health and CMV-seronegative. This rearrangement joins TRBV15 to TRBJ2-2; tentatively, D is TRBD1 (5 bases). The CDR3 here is CATSRPQENTGELFF. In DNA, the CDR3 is TGTGCCACCAGCAGACCACAGGAGAACACCGGGGAGCTGTTTTTT.